This is a list of T cell receptor beta chains from one sample in a study of a mutant IDH1 vaccine in newly diagnosed glioma. Their target antigens are unknown. The data were produced by immunoSEQ multiplex PCR, yet TCRdb's version contains in-frame clones alone and is incomplete. Of about 24,000 clones in the sample, 80% to 85% were seen once. Here the sequenced sample was PBMCs, taken from a glioma patient whose treatment included an IDH1 peptide vaccine. Receptors originate from a man aged 40-49 years with glioma. Each CDR3 is given with its conserved first and last residue. Fields, in order: J gene, D gene, V gene, clone size, CDR3 protein, CDR3 DNA. D genes are given only for firm matches. Expanded clones get a size class; other rows say once, few or many, or leave the size out.

j_gene: TRBJ1-5; d_gene: .; v_gene: TRBV5-4; abundance: .; CDR3aa: CASSWGLVSPQHF; CDR3nt: TGTGCCAGCAGCTGGGGGCTGGTGTCGCCCCAGCATTTT
j_gene: TRBJ2-7; d_gene: .; v_gene: TRBV2; abundance: .; CDR3aa: CASMLVGQHSYEQYF; CDR3nt: TGTGCCAGCATGTTAGTGGGACAACACTCCTACGAGCAGTACTTC
j_gene: TRBJ1-1; d_gene: .; v_gene: TRBV10-3; abundance: few; CDR3aa: CAIRGNTEAFF; CDR3nt: TGTGCCATCAGGGGGAACACTGAAGCTTTCTTT
j_gene: TRBJ2-7; d_gene: .; v_gene: TRBV28; abundance: .; CDR3aa: CASRTIEPYEQYF; CDR3nt: TGTGCCAGCAGGACCATCGAACCCTACGAGCAGTACTTC
j_gene: TRBJ2-1; d_gene: TRBD2; v_gene: TRBV4-2; abundance: .; CDR3aa: CASSHRTSGSGDEQFF; CDR3nt: TGTGCCAGCAGCCACCGGACTAGCGGGAGTGGGGATGAGCAGTTCTTC
j_gene: TRBJ2-1; d_gene: .; v_gene: TRBV28; abundance: few; CDR3aa: CASSLWGNEQFF; CDR3nt: TGTGCCAGCAGTTTATGGGGTAATGAGCAGTTCTTC
j_gene: TRBJ2-5; d_gene: .; v_gene: TRBV6-5; abundance: .; CDR3aa: CASKLGHGKETQYF; CDR3nt: TGTGCCAGCAAACTAGGACATGGGAAAGAGACCCAGTACTTC
j_gene: TRBJ1-5; d_gene: .; v_gene: TRBV27; abundance: .; CDR3aa: CASSSPGVQQPQHF; CDR3nt: TGTGCCAGCAGTTCTCCGGGGGTGCAGCAGCCCCAGCATTTT
j_gene: TRBJ2-5; d_gene: .; v_gene: TRBV27; abundance: .; CDR3aa: CASSQRETQYF; CDR3nt: TGTGCCAGCAGCCAACGGGAGACCCAGTACTTC
j_gene: TRBJ2-5; d_gene: .; v_gene: TRBV5-6; abundance: .; CDR3aa: CASSLRETQYF; CDR3nt: TGTGCCAGCAGCTTGAGAGAGACCCAGTACTTC
j_gene: TRBJ2-3; d_gene: .; v_gene: TRBV5-1; abundance: once; CDR3aa: CASSWGGIADTQYF; CDR3nt: TGCGCCAGCAGCTGGGGGGGCATTGCAGATACGCAGTATTTT
j_gene: TRBJ2-7; d_gene: TRBD2; v_gene: TRBV6-5; abundance: .; CDR3aa: CASTRTSGTYEQYF; CDR3nt: TGTGCCAGCACCAGGACTAGCGGGACCTACGAGCAGTACTTC
j_gene: TRBJ2-3; d_gene: TRBD2; v_gene: TRBV2; abundance: .; CDR3aa: CASSDPGLAGVADTQYF; CDR3nt: TGTGCCAGCAGTGACCCTGGACTAGCGGGAGTAGCAGATACGCAGTATTTT
j_gene: TRBJ2-6; d_gene: .; v_gene: TRBV27; abundance: few; CDR3aa: CASSSMGANVLTF; CDR3nt: TGTGCCAGCAGTTCTATGGGGGCCAACGTCCTGACTTTC
j_gene: TRBJ2-7; d_gene: .; v_gene: TRBV5-5; abundance: .; CDR3aa: CASANYPINEQYF; CDR3nt: TGTGCCAGCGCGAACTACCCAATCAACGAGCAGTACTTC
j_gene: TRBJ2-2; d_gene: TRBD2; v_gene: TRBV5-6; abundance: .; CDR3aa: CASSLDLGGSETGELFF; CDR3nt: TGTGCCAGCAGCTTGGATCTTGGCGGGAGCGAAACCGGGGAGCTGTTTTTT
j_gene: TRBJ1-2; d_gene: TRBD1; v_gene: TRBV27; abundance: .; CDR3aa: CASSFRQGHGYTF; CDR3nt: TGTGCCAGCAGTTTTCGACAGGGCCATGGCTACACCTTC
j_gene: TRBJ2-7; d_gene: .; v_gene: TRBV7-2; abundance: .; CDR3aa: CASSSPGGTYEQYF; CDR3nt: TGTGCCAGCAGCTCCCCCGGGGGAACCTACGAGCAGTACTTC
j_gene: TRBJ2-7; d_gene: TRBD1; v_gene: TRBV15; abundance: once; CDR3aa: CATSSRRTGAEQYF; CDR3nt: TGTGCCACCAGCAGCCGCCGTACAGGGGCCGAGCAGTACTTC
j_gene: TRBJ2-7; d_gene: .; v_gene: TRBV27; abundance: .; CDR3aa: CASSDPRGEAYEQYF; CDR3nt: TGTGCCAGCAGTGACCCGCGCGGAGAAGCCTACGAGCAGTACTTC
j_gene: TRBJ2-7; d_gene: TRBD2; v_gene: TRBV6-1; abundance: few; CDR3aa: CASSGVGGVQYF; CDR3nt: TGTGCCAGCAGCGGAGTGGGAGGGGTGCAGTACTTC
j_gene: TRBJ2-7; d_gene: TRBD2; v_gene: TRBV10-3; abundance: .; CDR3aa: CAIGSGRERPYEQYF; CDR3nt: TGTGCCATCGGTAGCGGGAGGGAACGTCCCTACGAGCAGTACTTC
j_gene: TRBJ2-5; d_gene: TRBD2; v_gene: TRBV19; abundance: .; CDR3aa: CASSPSGTWKTQYF; CDR3nt: TGTGCCAGCTCTCCCAGCGGGACCTGGAAGACCCAGTACTTC
j_gene: TRBJ1-2; d_gene: TRBD1; v_gene: TRBV4-3; abundance: .; CDR3aa: CASSQDRQGDGGYTF; CDR3nt: TGCGCCAGCAGCCAAGATCGACAGGGGGATGGTGGCTACACCTTC
j_gene: TRBJ2-2; d_gene: .; v_gene: TRBV2; abundance: .; CDR3aa: CASMGQGNTGELFF; CDR3nt: TGTGCCAGCATGGGGCAGGGGAACACCGGGGAGCTGTTTTTT
j_gene: TRBJ2-7; d_gene: .; v_gene: TRBV28; abundance: .; CDR3aa: CASGLTTEQYF; CDR3nt: TGTGCCAGCGGCTTGACAACCGAGCAGTACTTC
j_gene: TRBJ2-3; d_gene: .; v_gene: TRBV20-1; abundance: .; CDR3aa: CSARDEITQYF; CDR3nt: TGCAGTGCGCGGGACGAGATAACGCAGTATTTT
j_gene: TRBJ2-5; d_gene: TRBD2; v_gene: TRBV5-1; abundance: once; CDR3aa: CASSREGLAGVVGQETQYF; CDR3nt: TGCGCCAGCAGCAGGGAAGGACTAGCGGGAGTGGTGGGACAAGAGACCCAGTACTTC
j_gene: TRBJ2-7; d_gene: .; v_gene: TRBV25-1; abundance: few; CDR3aa: CASASFGAPYEQYF; CDR3nt: TGTGCCAGCGCCTCTTTTGGGGCTCCTTACGAGCAGTACTTC
j_gene: TRBJ2-3; d_gene: TRBD2; v_gene: TRBV19; abundance: .; CDR3aa: CASSIYGRGGAQYF; CDR3nt: TGTGCCAGTAGTATATACGGGCGGGGGGGCGCGCAGTATTTT
j_gene: TRBJ1-3; d_gene: .; v_gene: TRBV9; abundance: .; CDR3aa: CASSVEAGAGNTIYF; CDR3nt: TGTGCCAGCAGCGTAGAGGCAGGGGCTGGAAACACCATATATTTT
j_gene: TRBJ2-5; d_gene: .; v_gene: TRBV12-2; abundance: .; CDR3aa: CASRLGPLAGTSQETQYF; CDR3nt: TGTGCAAGTCGCTTAGGACCCCTCGCCGGGACCAGCCAAGAGACCCAGTACTTC
j_gene: TRBJ2-6; d_gene: .; v_gene: TRBV7-3; abundance: .; CDR3aa: CASSLMGGTGANVLTF; CDR3nt: TGTGCCAGCAGCTTAATGGGGGGTACTGGGGCCAACGTCCTGACTTTC
j_gene: TRBJ2-3; d_gene: TRBD1; v_gene: TRBV7-9; abundance: .; CDR3aa: CASSRTNLGTGVKTDTQYF; CDR3nt: TGTGCCAGCAGCCGCACCAACCTCGGGACAGGGGTCAAGACAGATACGCAGTATTTT
j_gene: TRBJ2-7; d_gene: TRBD1; v_gene: TRBV27; abundance: .; CDR3aa: CASSPRQGATYEQYF; CDR3nt: TGTGCCAGCAGTCCACGACAGGGAGCCACCTACGAGCAGTACTTC
j_gene: TRBJ2-6; d_gene: .; v_gene: TRBV7-2; abundance: .; CDR3aa: CASSFNRWSSGANVLTF; CDR3nt: TGTGCCAGCAGCTTTAACAGATGGAGCTCTGGGGCCAACGTCCTGACTTTC
j_gene: TRBJ2-1; d_gene: TRBD2; v_gene: TRBV19; abundance: .; CDR3aa: CASNRGLSGNNEQFF; CDR3nt: TGTGCCAGTAATAGAGGACTCAGCGGGAACAATGAGCAGTTCTTC
j_gene: TRBJ2-7; d_gene: .; v_gene: TRBV21-1; abundance: .; CDR3aa: CASSKEGDTYEQYF; CDR3nt: TGTGCCAGCAGCAAAGAGGGGGACACCTACGAGCAGTACTTC
j_gene: TRBJ2-5; d_gene: .; v_gene: TRBV19; abundance: .; CDR3aa: CASSIDLSGGSETQYF; CDR3nt: TGTGCCAGTAGTATAGATCTCTCCGGTGGGAGTGAGACCCAGTACTTC
j_gene: TRBJ2-7; d_gene: .; v_gene: TRBV7-2; abundance: few; CDR3aa: CASSFMNEQYF; CDR3nt: TGTGCCAGCAGCTTTATGAACGAGCAGTACTTC